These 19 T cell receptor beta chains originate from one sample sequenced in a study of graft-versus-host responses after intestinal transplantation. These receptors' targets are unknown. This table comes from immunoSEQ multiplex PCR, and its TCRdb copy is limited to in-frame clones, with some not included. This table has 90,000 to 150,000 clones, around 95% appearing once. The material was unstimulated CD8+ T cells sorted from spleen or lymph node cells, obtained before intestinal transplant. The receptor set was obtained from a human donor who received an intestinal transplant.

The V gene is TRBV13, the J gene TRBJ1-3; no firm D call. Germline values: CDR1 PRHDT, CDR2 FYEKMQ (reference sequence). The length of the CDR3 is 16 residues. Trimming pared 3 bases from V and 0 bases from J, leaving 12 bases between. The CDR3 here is CASSLDRISSGNTIYF. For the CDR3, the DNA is TGTGCCAGCAGCTTGGACCGCATCAGCTCTGGAAACACCATATATTTT.

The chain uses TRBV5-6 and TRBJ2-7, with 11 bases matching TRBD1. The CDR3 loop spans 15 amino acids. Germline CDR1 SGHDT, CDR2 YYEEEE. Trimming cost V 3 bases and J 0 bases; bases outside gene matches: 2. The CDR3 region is CASSSGTGGSYEQYF. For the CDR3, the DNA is TGTGCCAGCAGCTCCGGGACAGGGGGCTCCTACGAGCAGTACTTC.

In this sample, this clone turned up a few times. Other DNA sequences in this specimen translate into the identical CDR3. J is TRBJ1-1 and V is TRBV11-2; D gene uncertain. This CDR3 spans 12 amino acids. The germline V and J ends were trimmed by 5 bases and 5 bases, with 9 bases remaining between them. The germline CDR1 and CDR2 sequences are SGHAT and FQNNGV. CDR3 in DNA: TGTGCCAGCAGCCTTCGGGGTACTGAAGCTTTCTTT. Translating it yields CASSLRGTEAFF.

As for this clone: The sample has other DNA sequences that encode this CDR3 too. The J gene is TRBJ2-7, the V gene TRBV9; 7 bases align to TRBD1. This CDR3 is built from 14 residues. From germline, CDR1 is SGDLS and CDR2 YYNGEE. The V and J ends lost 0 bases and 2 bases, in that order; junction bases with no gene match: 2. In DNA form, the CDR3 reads TGTGCCAGCAGCGTAGGAGACAGGGCCTACGAGCAGTACTTC. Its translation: CASSVGDRAYEQYF.

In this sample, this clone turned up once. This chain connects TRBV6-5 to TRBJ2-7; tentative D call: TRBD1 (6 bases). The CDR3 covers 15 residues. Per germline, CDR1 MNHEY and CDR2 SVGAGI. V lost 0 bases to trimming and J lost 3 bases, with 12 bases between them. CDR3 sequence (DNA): TGTGCCAGCAGTTACTCGCCTGGACAGTTCTACGAGCAGTACTTC. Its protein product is CASSYSPGQFYEQYF.

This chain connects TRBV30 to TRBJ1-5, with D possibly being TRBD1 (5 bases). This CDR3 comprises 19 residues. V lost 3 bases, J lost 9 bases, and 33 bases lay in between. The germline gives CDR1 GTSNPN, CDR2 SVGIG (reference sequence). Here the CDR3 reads CAWSPPGPILARVGWPQHF. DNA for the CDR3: TGTGCCTGGAGCCCACCGGGACCGATATTAGCAAGGGTGGGTTGGCCCCAGCATTTT.

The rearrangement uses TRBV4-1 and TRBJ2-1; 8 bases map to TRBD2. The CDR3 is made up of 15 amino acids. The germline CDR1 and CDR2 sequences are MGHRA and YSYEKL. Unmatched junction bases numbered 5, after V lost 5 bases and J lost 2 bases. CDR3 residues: CASSDSGITYNEQFF. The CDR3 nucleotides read TGCGCCAGCAGCGATAGCGGGATTACCTACAATGAGCAGTTCTTC.

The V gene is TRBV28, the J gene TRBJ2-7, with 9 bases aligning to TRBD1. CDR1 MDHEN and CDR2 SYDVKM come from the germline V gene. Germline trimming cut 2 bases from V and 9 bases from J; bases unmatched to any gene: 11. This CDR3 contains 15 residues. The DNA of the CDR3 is TGTGCCAGCAGTTTAGTTACAGGGGGCGCTTCTGGGCAGTACTTC. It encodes CASSLVTGGASGQYF.

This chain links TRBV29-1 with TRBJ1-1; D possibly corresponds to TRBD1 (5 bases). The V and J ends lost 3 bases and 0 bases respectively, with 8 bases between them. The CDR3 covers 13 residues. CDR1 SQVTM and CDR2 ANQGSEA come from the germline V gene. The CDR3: CSVEEGMNTEAFF. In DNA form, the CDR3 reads TGCAGCGTTGAGGAGGGGATGAACACTGAAGCTTTCTTT.

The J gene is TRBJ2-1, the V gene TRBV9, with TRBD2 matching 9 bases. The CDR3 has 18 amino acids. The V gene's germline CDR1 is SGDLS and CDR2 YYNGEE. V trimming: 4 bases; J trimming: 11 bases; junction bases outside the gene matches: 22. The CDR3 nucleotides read TGTGCCAGCAGCCATCCAGGGATTGCGGGAGGGCCCGATCAAAAGCAGTTCTTC. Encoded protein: CASSHPGIAGGPDQKQFF.

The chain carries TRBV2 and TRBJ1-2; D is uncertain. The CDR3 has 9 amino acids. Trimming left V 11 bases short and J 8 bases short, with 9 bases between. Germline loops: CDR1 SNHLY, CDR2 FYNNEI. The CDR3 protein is CAGKRGYTF. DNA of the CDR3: TGTGCCGGCAAGAGGGGCTACACCTTC.

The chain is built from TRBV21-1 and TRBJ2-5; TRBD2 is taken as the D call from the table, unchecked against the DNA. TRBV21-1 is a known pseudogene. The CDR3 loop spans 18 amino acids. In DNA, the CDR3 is TGTGCCAGCACCATTACCGTCGAGCGGGAGGGCCGCCAAGAGACCCAGTACTTC. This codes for CASTITVEREGRQETQYF.

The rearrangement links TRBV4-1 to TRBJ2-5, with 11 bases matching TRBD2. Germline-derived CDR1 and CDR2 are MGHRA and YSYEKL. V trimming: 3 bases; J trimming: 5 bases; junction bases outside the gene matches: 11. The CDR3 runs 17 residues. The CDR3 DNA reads TGCGCCAGCAGCCACTCTGGGGTAGCGGGAGGGCCGGAGACCCAGTACTTC. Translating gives CASSHSGVAGGPETQYF.

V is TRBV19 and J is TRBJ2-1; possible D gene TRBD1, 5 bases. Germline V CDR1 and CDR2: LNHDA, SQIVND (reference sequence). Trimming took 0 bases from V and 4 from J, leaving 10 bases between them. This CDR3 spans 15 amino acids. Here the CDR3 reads CASSIEADSYNEQFF. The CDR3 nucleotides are TGTGCCAGTAGTATAGAGGCTGACAGTTACAATGAGCAGTTCTTC.

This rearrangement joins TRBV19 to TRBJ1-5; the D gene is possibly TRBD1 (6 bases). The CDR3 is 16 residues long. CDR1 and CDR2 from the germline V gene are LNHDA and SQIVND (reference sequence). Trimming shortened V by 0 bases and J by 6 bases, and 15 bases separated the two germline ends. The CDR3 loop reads CASSIDREAGVQPQHF. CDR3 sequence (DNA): TGTGCCAGTAGTATAGACCGGGAGGCAGGGGTTCAGCCCCAGCATTTT.

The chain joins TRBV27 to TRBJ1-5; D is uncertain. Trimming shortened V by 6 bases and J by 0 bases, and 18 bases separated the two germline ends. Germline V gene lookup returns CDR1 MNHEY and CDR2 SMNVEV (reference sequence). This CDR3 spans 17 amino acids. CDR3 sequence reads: CASSLRRSYNSNQPQHF. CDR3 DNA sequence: TGTGCCAGCAGCCTCAGGCGATCCTATAATAGCAATCAGCCCCAGCATTTT.

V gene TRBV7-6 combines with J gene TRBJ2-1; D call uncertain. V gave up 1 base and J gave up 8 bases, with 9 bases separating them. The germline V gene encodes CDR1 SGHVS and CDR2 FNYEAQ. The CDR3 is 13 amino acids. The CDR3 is CASSLVLWDEQFF. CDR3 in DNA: TGTGCCAGCAGCTTAGTTTTGTGGGATGAGCAGTTCTTC.

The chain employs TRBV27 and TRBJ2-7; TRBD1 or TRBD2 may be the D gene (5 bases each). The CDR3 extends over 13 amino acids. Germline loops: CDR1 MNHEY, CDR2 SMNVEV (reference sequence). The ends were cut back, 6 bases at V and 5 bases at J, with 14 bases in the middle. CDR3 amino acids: CASSPRGVDEQYF. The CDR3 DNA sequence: TGTGCCAGCAGCCCGAGGGGTGTGGACGAGCAGTACTTC.

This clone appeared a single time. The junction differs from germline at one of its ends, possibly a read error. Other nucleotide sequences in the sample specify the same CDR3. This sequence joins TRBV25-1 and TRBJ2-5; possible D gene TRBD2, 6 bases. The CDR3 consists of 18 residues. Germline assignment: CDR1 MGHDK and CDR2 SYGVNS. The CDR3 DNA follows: TGTGCCAGCAGCGAATCATGGACGAGACTAGAGTACCAAGAGACCCAGTACTTC. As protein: CASSESWTRLEYQETQYF.